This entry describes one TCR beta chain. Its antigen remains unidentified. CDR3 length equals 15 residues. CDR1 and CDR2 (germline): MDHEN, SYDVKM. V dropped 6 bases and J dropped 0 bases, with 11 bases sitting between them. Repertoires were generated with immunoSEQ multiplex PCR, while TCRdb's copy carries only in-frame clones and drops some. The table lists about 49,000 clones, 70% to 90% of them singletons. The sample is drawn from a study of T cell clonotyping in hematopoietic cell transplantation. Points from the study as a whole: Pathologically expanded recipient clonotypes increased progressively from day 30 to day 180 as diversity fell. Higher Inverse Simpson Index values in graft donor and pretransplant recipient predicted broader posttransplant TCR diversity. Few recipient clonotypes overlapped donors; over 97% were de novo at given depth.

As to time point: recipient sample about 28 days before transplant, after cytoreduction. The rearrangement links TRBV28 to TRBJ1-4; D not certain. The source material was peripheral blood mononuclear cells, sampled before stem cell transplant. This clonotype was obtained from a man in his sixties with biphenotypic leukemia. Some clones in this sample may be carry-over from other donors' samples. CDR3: CASREPGSTNEKLFF. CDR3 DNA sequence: TGTGCCAGCAGGGAGCCGGGGTCAACTAATGAAAAACTGTTTTTT.